These 8 T cell receptor beta chains were all obtained from the same sample, sequenced in a study of tumor-infiltrating lymphocytes in localized non-small cell lung cancer. The protocol was immunoSEQ multiplex PCR, while the TCRdb copy is restricted to in-frame clones and leaves out a portion. In the table there are approximately 17,000 clones, more than 60% of which are singletons. The specimen sequenced was lung tumor tissue. These receptors were taken from a human donor with non-small cell lung cancer.

This clone was seen a single time. The chain couples TRBV29-1 to TRBJ1-2; no definite D call. Germline CDR1 and CDR2: SQVTM and ANQGSEA. The ends were cut back, 1 base at V and 0 bases at J, with 9 bases in the middle. The CDR3 runs 14 residues. CDR3 DNA: TGCAGCGTTGAAGCGGAGGTAGCTAACTATGGCTACACCTTC. Translated, it gives CSVEAEVANYGYTF.

The V gene is TRBV5-8, the J gene TRBJ1-4, with D unclear. Germline CDR1 is SGHTS and CDR2 is YDEGEE. This CDR3 has 14 amino acids. V was shortened by 0 bases and J by 7 bases, with 10 bases between the two germline ends. The CDR3 reads CASSLGNMGEKLFF. The CDR3 DNA sequence: TGTGCCAGCAGCTTGGGGAACATGGGTGAAAAACTGTTTTTT.

This clone has only one observation. V and J are TRBV2 and TRBJ1-6, with a tentative D call TRBD1 (5 bases). Germline assignment: CDR1 SNHLY and CDR2 FYNNEI. The CDR3 has 17 amino acids. The germline V and J ends were trimmed by 3 bases and 0 bases, with 12 bases remaining between them. CDR3 sequence reads: CASSEMAGSSYNSPLHF. As DNA, the CDR3 is TGTGCCAGCAGTGAGATGGCAGGGAGCTCCTATAATTCACCCCTCCACTTT.

CDR3 protein: CASSLMASGSFSYNEQFF. Here the CDR3 DNA reads TGTGCCAGCAGCTTAATGGCTAGCGGGAGTTTCTCCTACAATGAGCAGTTCTTC. The chain combines TRBV7-3 with TRBJ2-1, with TRBD2 matching 10 bases. The CDR3 extends over 18 amino acids. The germline gives CDR1 SGHTA, CDR2 FQGTGA. Trimming removed 1 base from V and 0 bases from J; junction bases left unmatched: 6.

This clone has more than one count but fewer than ten. The chain employs TRBV19 and TRBJ2-7; the match to TRBD1 covers 8 bases. J gave up 2 bases and V 4 bases, and 7 bases lay outside the gene matches. Germline lookup yields CDR1 LNHDA and CDR2 SQIVND (reference sequence). This CDR3 has 15 residues. In nucleotides, the CDR3 is TGTGCCAGTAGTACTACCGGGACAGGTCCCTACGAGCAGTACTTC. This translates into CASSTTGTGPYEQYF. Based on the CDR3 plus reference TRBV19 and TRBJ2-7, the full variable domain is DGGITQSPKYLFRKEGQNVTLSCEQNLNHDAMYWYRQDPGQGLRLIYYSQIVNDFQKGDIAEGYSVSREKKESFPLTVTSAQKNPTAFYLCASSTTGTGPYEQYFGPGTRLTVT.

The table lists this clone with a count of one. The chain combines TRBV30 with TRBJ2-7, with TRBD2 matching 8 bases. This CDR3 contains 14 residues. Looked up from germline, CDR1 is GTSNPN and CDR2 is SVGIG (reference sequence). J lost 3 bases, V lost 6 bases, and 10 bases had no gene match. The CDR3 spells CACDGTRGLYEQYF. DNA for the CDR3: TGTGCCTGTGACGGGACTAGGGGCCTCTACGAGCAGTACTTC.

This chain connects TRBV27 to TRBJ2-2, with D possibly being TRBD2 (7 bases). The germline V and J ends were trimmed by 2 bases and 7 bases, with 14 bases remaining between them. The germline gives CDR1 MNHEY, CDR2 SMNVEV (reference sequence). The CDR3 has 15 amino acids. The CDR3 DNA reads TGTGCCAGCAGTTTAGAGTGGGGGGGGCGCGGGGAGCTGTTTTTT. Its protein is CASSLEWGGRGELFF.

This clone has just a few counts. V usage is TRBV2 and J usage is TRBJ2-2, with a weak D call TRBD2 (6 bases). The CDR3 contains 17 residues. V shed 2 bases and J shed 5 bases, with 18 bases lying between them. Germline assignment: CDR1 SNHLY and CDR2 FYNNEI. The CDR3 DNA is TGTGCCAGCAGTGAATGGCCCCCACTGGGGGGAACCGGGGAGCTGTTTTTT. It specifies CASSEWPPLGGTGELFF.